Sequencing of this T cell receptor (beta chain) was carried out in a study of T cells in Graves' hyperthyroidism and ophthalmopathy. Study-wide findings and caveats: Separating ophthalmopathy from stable hyperthyroidism was achieved by a 13 V-J model.

This clonotype was picked up many times. Its specificity is unknown. The investigators amplified TCR beta CDR3 regions from RNA transcripts. First-round RT-PCR targeting the TCR CDR3 was performed with the HTBI primer set. TCRdb fed the multiplex PCR reads into MiXCR, producing one record per CDR3 protein. The sample carries some 180,000 distinct CDR3 sequences, about a sixth recorded once. J lost 7 bases, V lost 5 bases, and 7 bases had no gene match. Germline loops: CDR1 SEHNR, CDR2 FQNEAQ (reference sequence). This CDR3 has 14 residues. The rearrangement links TRBV7-9 to TRBJ2-4, with 8 bases lining up with TRBD1. This receptor was identified in a woman between 50 and 59 years old with Graves' hyperthyroidism. The sequenced material came from blood. CDR3 bases: TGTGCCAGCAGCCCCCGGACAGGGAGGAACATTCAGTACTTC. It translates to CASSPRTGRNIQYF.